This passage covers 30 T cell receptor beta chains from one sample sequenced in a study of cytomegalovirus exposure and HLA in healthy donors. The PCR was carried out with 60 Vbeta primers and 13 Jbeta primers. Sequenced by immunoSEQ multiplex PCR; TCRdb stores in-frame clones only, minus some. The sample lists about 98,000 clones, about two thirds occurring once. Material for sequencing was PBMCs. The receptors derive from a man aged 45-60 years in good health and CMV-seronegative.

This chain connects TRBV7-2 to TRBJ1-5; TRBD1 might be the D (6 bases). The CDR3 is 15 amino acids. Germline V gene sequence: CDR1 SGHTA, CDR2 FQGNSA. V gave up 5 bases and J gave up 6 bases, with 17 bases separating them. Written as DNA, the CDR3 is TGTGCCAGCAGCCCGGCTGGGGGGGCGGGTCAGCCCCAGCATTTT. Translating it yields CASSPAGGAGQPQHF.

This clone was observed a few times. V usage is TRBV7-9 and J usage is TRBJ1-4; TRBD1 is a possible D gene (6 bases). Germline V gene sequence: CDR1 SEHNR, CDR2 FQNEAQ (reference sequence). The V and J ends lost 1 base and 8 bases respectively, with 8 bases between them. The CDR3 spans 13 residues. CDR3 DNA: TGTGCCAGCAGCTTAGAGGGGGTCGAAAAACTGTTTTTT. Translation: CASSLEGVEKLFF.

The chain employs TRBV6-5 and TRBJ2-1; D possibly corresponds to TRBD2 (5 bases). CDR1 and CDR2 from the germline V gene are MNHEY and SVGAGI. The germline V and J ends were trimmed by 3 bases and 4 bases, with 16 bases remaining between them. There are 16 residues in the CDR3. The CDR3 bases are TGTGCCAGCAGTTATCAAGGGCCCACGGGGTACAATGAGCAGTTCTTC. This codes for CASSYQGPTGYNEQFF.

The genes are TRBV2 and TRBJ1-2; D gene unclear. Germline loops: CDR1 SNHLY, CDR2 FYNNEI. The ends were cut back, 2 bases at V and 5 bases at J, with 6 bases in the middle. The CDR3 spans 12 residues. CDR3 DNA: TGTGCCAGCAGTGAAAGCGGTTATGGCTACACCTTC. The encoded protein is CASSESGYGYTF.

The chain joins TRBV27 to TRBJ2-7, with 10 bases fitting TRBD1. The germline V gene has CDR1 MNHEY and CDR2 SMNVEV (reference sequence). Trimming at V came to 2 bases and at J to 5 bases, leaving 3 bases not matched to a gene. CDR3 length equals 14 residues. CDR3 region: CASSLTGQGHEQYF. The CDR3 DNA sequence: TGTGCCAGCAGTTTAACGGGACAGGGGCACGAGCAGTACTTC.

The chain joins TRBV27 to TRBJ2-2; D remains unclear. The CDR3 consists of 11 residues. Trimming shortened V by 2 bases and J by 7 bases, and 2 bases separated the two germline ends. Per germline, CDR1 MNHEY and CDR2 SMNVEV (reference sequence). The CDR3 region has the DNA TGTGCCAGCAGTTTACTCGGGGAGCTGTTTTTT. Amino acid sequence: CASSLLGELFF.

This clone was found once. The chain combines TRBV2 with TRBJ1-1; D unresolved. Trimming removed 6 bases from V and 5 bases from J, with 13 bases in between. The germline V gene has CDR1 SNHLY and CDR2 FYNNEI. CDR3 size: 13 residues. CDR3 residues: CASSISAGTEAFF. The CDR3 nucleotides are TGTGCCAGCAGCATAAGTGCGGGGACTGAAGCTTTCTTT.

The J gene is TRBJ1-5, the V gene TRBV4-1, with D unresolved. CDR3 size: 15 residues. Trimming removed 3 bases at V and 4 bases at J, with 13 bases between. Germline values: CDR1 MGHRA, CDR2 YSYEKL. The CDR3 DNA is TGCGCCAGCAGCCATCGGGAGGACGGTAATCAGCCCCAGCATTTT. It is translated as CASSHREDGNQPQHF.

V usage is TRBV7-9 and J usage is TRBJ1-2; no clear D. Trimming removed 2 bases at V and 7 bases at J, with 8 bases between. CDR3 size: 12 residues. CDR1 and CDR2 (germline): SEHNR, FQNEAQ (reference sequence). CDR3 sequence (DNA): TGTGCCAGCAGCTTACAGCGGAGTGGCTACACCTTC. It codes for CASSLQRSGYTF. Full variable domain (remainder filled in from reference TRBV7-9 and TRBJ1-2): DTGVSQNPRHKITKRGQNVTFRCDPISEHNRLYWYRQTLGQGPEFLTYFQNEAQLEKSRLLSDRFSAERPKGSFSTLEIQRTEQGDSAMYLCASSLQRSGYTFGSGTRLTVV.

This chain links TRBV7-2 with TRBJ2-1; possible D gene TRBD2, 7 bases. This CDR3 is 13 amino acids long. In germline, CDR1 is SGHTA, CDR2 FQGNSA. The V end lost 5 bases, the J end lost 14 bases, and 19 bases lay between the germline ends. CDR3 DNA sequence: TGTGCCAGCAGCGTGATACCCAGGGGAGGGAAGTTCTTC. This codes for CASSVIPRGGKFF.

The chain combines TRBV2 with TRBJ1-3; D is perhaps TRBD1 (6 bases). V lost 6 bases to trimming and J lost 4 bases, with 16 bases between them. This CDR3 region has 15 residues. Per the germline V gene, CDR1 is SNHLY and CDR2 is FYNNEI. The CDR3 nucleotides read TGTGCCAGCAGCGAGTACAGGGATAGGGGAAACACCATATATTTT. Amino acids: CASSEYRDRGNTIYF.

This clone was observed a few times. The rearrangement links TRBV7-2 to TRBJ2-6; no firm D call. Per the germline V gene, CDR1 is SGHTA and CDR2 is FQGNSA. The V and J ends lost 6 bases and 7 bases respectively, with 13 bases between them. The CDR3 extends over 14 amino acids. In nucleotides, the CDR3 is TGTGCCAGCAGGATGGAGCTCCCCGCCAACGTCCTGACTTTC. Translating gives CASRMELPANVLTF.

CDR3 sequence reads: CASSESLGAGTSTDTQYF. In DNA form, the CDR3 reads TGTGCCAGCAGTGAATCCCTCGGGGCGGGGACCTCCACAGATACGCAGTATTTT. The gene calls are TRBV25-1 and TRBJ2-3, with D perhaps TRBD2 (6 bases). This CDR3 comprises 18 residues. V was pared by 1 base and J by 2 bases, with 19 bases between. Germline V gene lookup returns CDR1 MGHDK and CDR2 SYGVNS.

This chain joins TRBV2 and TRBJ2-1, with 11 bases matching TRBD1. V shed 5 bases and J 9 bases; nucleotides not matched to a gene: 6. Per the germline V gene, CDR1 is SNHLY and CDR2 is FYNNEI. The CDR3 runs to 14 residues. For the CDR3, the DNA is TGTGCCAGCAGTCCCGGGACAGGGGGGGGTGAGCAGTTCTTC. Protein sequence: CASSPGTGGGEQFF.

The genes are TRBV2 and TRBJ2-3, with D possibly matching TRBD2 (6 bases). Germline V gene lookup returns CDR1 SNHLY and CDR2 FYNNEI. The CDR3 covers 16 residues. The V gene lost 4 bases and the J gene lost 5 bases, with 19 bases spanning the gap. CDR3 residues: CASSVEAGFNGDTQYF. The DNA for the CDR3 is TGTGCCAGCAGTGTAGAGGCGGGGTTCAATGGAGATACGCAGTATTTT.

The chain uses TRBV5-1 and TRBJ2-3; 16 nucleotides line up with TRBD2. The CDR3 loop spans 18 amino acids. V was pared by 2 bases and J by 3 bases, with 6 bases of the junction left unmatched. Germline V gives CDR1 SGHRS, CDR2 YFSETQ. CDR3: CASSFKGTSGRDTDTQYF. The CDR3 coding sequence is TGCGCCAGCAGCTTCAAAGGGACTAGCGGGAGGGATACAGATACGCAGTATTTT.

The rearrangement links TRBV10-3 to TRBJ2-3; no clear D. The V end lost 2 bases, the J end lost 6 bases, and 12 bases lay between the germline ends. Germline values: CDR1 ENHRY, CDR2 SYGVKD. This CDR3 is 14 amino acids long. This CDR3 is CAISEGEVGDTQYF. DNA for the CDR3: TGTGCCATCAGTGAGGGTGAGGTCGGGGATACGCAGTATTTT.

Only one count was recorded for this clone. The CDR3 loop is CASSGLAPGTGELFF. The CDR3, as DNA: TGTGCCAGCAGTGGGCTAGCGCCGGGCACCGGGGAGCTGTTTTTT. The V call is TRBV2, the J call TRBJ2-2; D might be TRBD2 (6 bases). The CDR3 runs 15 residues. Germline CDR1 SNHLY, CDR2 FYNNEI. Trimming left V 4 bases short and J 4 bases short, with 13 bases between. Drawing the rest from reference TRBV2 and TRBJ2-2, the complete variable domain is EPEVTQTPSHQVTQMGQEVILRCVPISNHLYFYWYRQILGQKVEFLVSFYNNEISEKSEIFDDQFSVERPDGSNFTLKIRSTKLEDSAMYFCASSGLAPGTGELFFGEGSRLTVL.

The V gene is TRBV28, the J gene TRBJ1-4; 8 nucleotides align to TRBD1. The germline CDR1 and CDR2 sequences are MDHEN and SYDVKM. V dropped 7 bases and J dropped 4; count of bases not matched to a gene: 8. This CDR3 region has 15 residues. CDR3 DNA: TGTGCCAGCACCGAGCAGGGGGCGCATAATGAAAAACTGTTTTTT. This gives the protein CASTEQGAHNEKLFF.

The V and J genes are TRBV5-1 and TRBJ1-2; 7 positions match TRBD1. The germline CDR1 and CDR2 sequences are SGHRS and YFSETQ. J lost 2 bases, V lost 3 bases, and 1 base had no gene match. The CDR3 length is 13 residues. The CDR3 loop is CASSSTGNYGYTF. For the CDR3, the DNA is TGCGCCAGCAGCTCGACAGGGAACTATGGCTACACCTTC.

The V gene is TRBV7-2, the J gene TRBJ2-7, with 9 bases matching TRBD1. This CDR3 spans 14 amino acids. With V trimmed by 5 bases and J by 4 bases, 6 bases remained unmatched. Germline V gene sequence: CDR1 SGHTA, CDR2 FQGNSA. The DNA for the CDR3 is TGTGCCAGCAGCCGCACAGGGGGCTTATACGAGCAGTACTTC. It translates to CASSRTGGLYEQYF.

This rearrangement joins TRBV5-6 to TRBJ1-5, with D maybe TRBD1 (5 bases). Germline values: CDR1 SGHDT, CDR2 YYEEEE. The V and J ends lost 2 bases and 8 bases respectively, with 11 bases between them. CDR3 size: 13 residues. CDR3 sequence reads: CASSFEGDEPQHF. In DNA form, the CDR3 reads TGTGCCAGCAGCTTTGAAGGGGATGAGCCCCAGCATTTT.

J is TRBJ2-5 and V is TRBV5-1; 7 bases line up with TRBD1. The J call may be mistaken, given a closer DNA end match to TRBJ2-7. The CDR3 has 15 amino acids. Germline V gene data show CDR1 as SGHRS and CDR2 as YFSETQ. The DNA of the CDR3 is TGCGCCAGCAGCTTGGGACAGGGTTTTTCCTACGAGCAGTACTTC. As protein: CASSLGQGFSYEQYF.

J is TRBJ2-3 and V is TRBV18; D may be TRBD2 (6 bases). Between the trimmed V and J ends, which lost 3 bases and 4 bases, there was a span of 8 bases. The CDR3 consists of 13 residues. Germline V CDR1 and CDR2: KGHSH, LQKENI. The DNA of the CDR3 is TGTGCCAGCTCACCTGGGACTGCAGATACGCAGTATTTT. Its protein product is CASSPGTADTQYF.

This sequence joins TRBV30 and TRBJ2-3; TRBD2 matches at 8 bases. CDR1 and CDR2 (germline): GTSNPN, SVGIG (reference sequence). V was pared by 5 bases and J by 3 bases, with 4 bases of the junction left unmatched. The CDR3 is 13 residues long. The CDR3 reads CAWEAGVTDTQYF. The CDR3 DNA is TGTGCCTGGGAAGCGGGAGTGACAGATACGCAGTATTTT.

This chain links TRBV7-2 with TRBJ2-7, with D possibly TRBD2 on 5 matching bases. The V gene lost 5 bases and the J gene lost 13 bases, with 21 bases spanning the gap. The germline CDR1 and CDR2 sequences are SGHTA and FQGNSA. This CDR3 comprises 13 residues. DNA for the CDR3: TGTGCCAGCAGCGAAAAGTACGGGGAGCGCCCTTACTTC. This codes for CASSEKYGERPYF.

About this clone itself: The junction shows a germline mismatch at one end, possibly a read error. J is TRBJ2-3 and V is TRBV7-9; D might be TRBD2 (7 bases). There are 15 residues in the CDR3. Germline values: CDR1 SEHNR, CDR2 FQNEAQ (reference sequence). CDR3 DNA: TGTTCCAGCAGCCCAACGGGGGGCCGCACAGATACGCAGTATTTT. It codes for CSSSPTGGRTDTQYF.

This clone turned up a few times. The chain carries TRBV27 and TRBJ2-7; 10 nucleotides line up with TRBD1. The CDR3 has 13 amino acids. CDR1 is MNHEY and CDR2 is SMNVEV in the germline V gene (reference sequence). V lost 6 bases, J lost 4 bases, and 3 bases stayed unmatched. CDR3 loop: CASRRGQGYEQYF. For the CDR3, the DNA is TGTGCCAGCAGAAGGGGACAGGGGTACGAGCAGTACTTC.

The J gene is TRBJ2-1, the V gene TRBV28, with D possibly being TRBD1 (5 bases). Between the trimmed V and J ends, which lost 7 bases and 1 base, there was a span of 17 bases. CDR3 length: 16 residues. Per the germline V gene, CDR1 is MDHEN and CDR2 is SYDVKM. The CDR3 region is CASTSLTGYSYNEQFF. The CDR3 region has the DNA TGTGCCAGCACCTCCCTAACAGGTTATTCCTACAATGAGCAGTTCTTC.

This clone was seen more than once but under ten times. The CDR3 DNA is TGTGCCAGTAGTTTTGGGACAGGGGGCTTAACTTTCTTT. This sequence encodes CASSFGTGGLTFF. The gene calls are TRBV19 and TRBJ1-1; 12 bases map to TRBD1. The CDR3 contains 13 residues. The germline V gene encodes CDR1 LNHDA and CDR2 SQIVND (reference sequence). With V trimmed by 5 bases and J by 12 bases, 7 bases remained unmatched.